This is a list of T cell receptor beta chains from one sample in a study of T cell responses to AZD1222 COVID-19 vaccine. Clones were sequenced by immunoSEQ multiplex PCR, and TCRdb holds only the in-frame ones, with some missing. The sample contains 140,000 to 150,000 clones, approximately 90% of which appear only once. The source material was peripheral blood, sampled on day 0 of AZD1222 vaccination. The receptors originated from an adult in good health. Each CDR3 is given with its conserved first and last residue. D genes are given only for firm matches. The size field is filled for only some rows; it gives once, few, many or a size class.

d_call: NA
v_call: TRBV18
clone_size: NA
j_call: TRBJ2-3
cdr3_aa: CASSPTGLTDTQYF
cdr3_nt: TGTGCCAGCTCACCGACAGGCCTCACAGATACGCAGTATTTT

d_call: TRBD1
v_call: TRBV19
clone_size: NA
j_call: TRBJ1-1
cdr3_aa: CASSRTGNTEAFF
cdr3_nt: TGTGCCAGTAGTCGGACAGGGAACACTGAAGCTTTCTTT

d_call: TRBD1
v_call: TRBV11-3
clone_size: NA
j_call: TRBJ2-3
cdr3_aa: CASSFPGQGTDTQYF
cdr3_nt: TGTGCCAGCAGCTTTCCCGGACAGGGCACAGATACGCAGTATTTT

d_call: NA
v_call: TRBV10-3
clone_size: NA
j_call: TRBJ1-4
cdr3_aa: CAIQGTTNEKLFF
cdr3_nt: TGTGCCATCCAGGGGACAACTAATGAAAAACTGTTTTTT

d_call: NA
v_call: TRBV2
clone_size: NA
j_call: TRBJ2-5
cdr3_aa: CADNPGQTQYF
cdr3_nt: TGTGCCGACAACCCCGGGCAGACCCAGTACTTC

d_call: NA
v_call: TRBV5-1
clone_size: NA
j_call: TRBJ1-6
cdr3_aa: CASSLGPTNSPLHF
cdr3_nt: TGCGCCAGCAGCTTGGGGCCGACCAATTCACCCCTCCACTTT

d_call: NA
v_call: TRBV5-4
clone_size: NA
j_call: TRBJ2-5
cdr3_aa: CASGGPSGETQYF
cdr3_nt: TGTGCCAGCGGAGGCCCCTCAGGAGAGACCCAGTACTTC

d_call: NA
v_call: TRBV6-6
clone_size: NA
j_call: TRBJ1-1
cdr3_aa: CASSYGEGNTEAFF
cdr3_nt: TGTGCCAGCAGTTATGGGGAGGGAAACACTGAAGCTTTCTTT

d_call: NA
v_call: TRBV19
clone_size: NA
j_call: TRBJ1-1
cdr3_aa: CASSSVGGTEAFF
cdr3_nt: TGTGCCAGTAGTTCCGTGGGGGGGACTGAAGCTTTCTTT

d_call: NA
v_call: TRBV6-5
clone_size: once
j_call: TRBJ1-2
cdr3_aa: CASSWGRYSGGYTF
cdr3_nt: TGTGCCAGCAGCTGGGGACGGTACTCGGGTGGCTACACCTTC

d_call: NA
v_call: TRBV18
clone_size: NA
j_call: TRBJ2-7
cdr3_aa: CASSPPYGAGEQYF
cdr3_nt: TGTGCCAGCTCACCACCCTACGGGGCCGGTGAGCAGTACTTC

d_call: TRBD2
v_call: TRBV7-3
clone_size: NA
j_call: TRBJ2-3
cdr3_aa: CASSPLASGTVDTQYF
cdr3_nt: TGTGCCAGCAGCCCCCTGGCTAGCGGGACGGTGGATACGCAGTATTTT

d_call: TRBD1
v_call: TRBV19
clone_size: NA
j_call: TRBJ1-5
cdr3_aa: CASSPRQGMQGQPQHF
cdr3_nt: TGTGCCAGTAGTCCTCGACAGGGGATGCAGGGTCAGCCCCAGCATTTT

d_call: NA
v_call: TRBV19
clone_size: NA
j_call: TRBJ1-3
cdr3_aa: CASSILSSSGNTIYF
cdr3_nt: TGTGCCAGTAGTATACTGTCAAGCTCTGGAAACACCATATATTTT

d_call: TRBD2
v_call: TRBV5-6
clone_size: NA
j_call: TRBJ2-7
cdr3_aa: CASKLGLAVTYEQYF
cdr3_nt: TGTGCCAGCAAACTGGGACTAGCGGTTACCTACGAGCAGTACTTC

d_call: TRBD1
v_call: TRBV5-4
clone_size: NA
j_call: TRBJ2-7
cdr3_aa: CASSLATGGYEQYF
cdr3_nt: TGTGCCAGCAGCTTGGCGACAGGGGGCTACGAGCAGTACTTC

d_call: TRBD2
v_call: TRBV7-2
clone_size: NA
j_call: TRBJ2-1
cdr3_aa: CASNGLALWNEQFF
cdr3_nt: TGTGCCAGCAACGGACTAGCTCTTTGGAATGAGCAGTTCTTC

d_call: TRBD1
v_call: TRBV18
clone_size: NA
j_call: TRBJ1-5
cdr3_aa: CASSPGQGRSNQPQHF
cdr3_nt: TGTGCCAGCTCACCGGGACAGGGGCGTAGCAATCAGCCCCAGCATTTT

d_call: NA
v_call: TRBV12-2
clone_size: NA
j_call: TRBJ1-2
cdr3_aa: CASRLALQLGYGYTF
cdr3_nt: TGTGCAAGTCGCTTAGCGCTTCAGCTTGGCTATGGCTACACCTTC

d_call: NA
v_call: TRBV7-2
clone_size: NA
j_call: TRBJ2-2
cdr3_aa: CASSLNPSGPTGELFF
cdr3_nt: TGTGCCAGCAGCTTAAATCCGAGCGGACCTACCGGGGAGCTGTTTTTT

d_call: NA
v_call: TRBV24-1
clone_size: NA
j_call: TRBJ2-5
cdr3_aa: CATSEPGGWRGETQYF
cdr3_nt: TGTGCCACCAGTGAACCCGGCGGGTGGAGAGGGGAGACCCAGTACTTC

d_call: NA
v_call: TRBV29-1
clone_size: once
j_call: TRBJ1-3
cdr3_aa: CSVVTGSGNTIYF
cdr3_nt: TGCAGCGTTGTGACCGGCTCTGGAAACACCATATATTTT

d_call: NA
v_call: TRBV4-3
clone_size: once
j_call: TRBJ1-4
cdr3_aa: CASSQDRAGTTATNEKLFF
cdr3_nt: TGCGCCAGCAGCCAAGATCGGGCAGGGACAACAGCAACTAATGAAAAACTGTTTTTT

d_call: NA
v_call: TRBV6-5
clone_size: once
j_call: TRBJ2-2
cdr3_aa: CASSLGTNTGELFF
cdr3_nt: TGTGCCAGCAGCCTGGGGACTAACACCGGGGAGCTGTTTTTT

d_call: NA
v_call: TRBV7-6
clone_size: NA
j_call: TRBJ1-1
cdr3_aa: CASSLTARTEAFF
cdr3_nt: TGTGCCAGCAGCTTGACTGCGAGGACTGAAGCTTTCTTT

d_call: NA
v_call: TRBV11-2
clone_size: NA
j_call: TRBJ2-3
cdr3_aa: CASSSLRDTQYF
cdr3_nt: TGTGCCAGCAGCTCATTGCGAGATACGCAGTATTTT

d_call: TRBD1
v_call: TRBV28
clone_size: NA
j_call: TRBJ1-6
cdr3_aa: CASRWGQLDSPLHF
cdr3_nt: TGTGCCAGCAGGTGGGGACAGCTGGATTCACCCCTCCACTTT

d_call: NA
v_call: TRBV7-6
clone_size: NA
j_call: TRBJ2-7
cdr3_aa: CASSPPIGYEQYF
cdr3_nt: TGTGCCAGCAGCCCTCCAATCGGGTACGAGCAGTACTTC

d_call: NA
v_call: TRBV10-1
clone_size: NA
j_call: TRBJ2-2
cdr3_aa: CASRTGDTGELFF
cdr3_nt: TGCGCCAGCAGAACGGGGGATACCGGGGAGCTGTTTTTT

d_call: TRBD2
v_call: TRBV10-2
clone_size: NA
j_call: TRBJ2-1
cdr3_aa: CASRVAGGRYNEQFF
cdr3_nt: TGCGCCAGCAGAGTAGCGGGAGGCCGATACAATGAGCAGTTCTTC

d_call: NA
v_call: TRBV6-1
clone_size: NA
j_call: TRBJ1-4
cdr3_aa: CASSERGQGHEKLFF
cdr3_nt: TGTGCCAGCAGTGAACGGGGCCAGGGCCATGAAAAACTGTTTTTT

d_call: NA
v_call: TRBV6-5
clone_size: NA
j_call: TRBJ2-2
cdr3_aa: CASGETGELFF
cdr3_nt: TGTGCCAGCGGAGAAACCGGGGAGCTGTTTTTT

d_call: NA
v_call: TRBV19
clone_size: once
j_call: TRBJ2-4
cdr3_aa: CASSIARTQNIQYF
cdr3_nt: TGTGCCAGTAGTATAGCTCGGACTCAAAACATTCAGTACTTC

d_call: NA
v_call: TRBV24-1
clone_size: NA
j_call: TRBJ1-5
cdr3_aa: CATSDSSGGNQPQHF
cdr3_nt: TGTGCCACCAGTGATTCGTCAGGGGGCAATCAGCCCCAGCATTTT

d_call: NA
v_call: TRBV6-6
clone_size: NA
j_call: TRBJ2-5
cdr3_aa: CASSYWTDQETQYF
cdr3_nt: TGTGCCAGCAGTTACTGGACGGACCAAGAGACCCAGTACTTC

d_call: NA
v_call: TRBV9
clone_size: NA
j_call: TRBJ2-2
cdr3_aa: CASSPGNTGELFF
cdr3_nt: TGTGCCAGCAGCCCTGGGAACACCGGGGAGCTGTTTTTT

d_call: TRBD1
v_call: TRBV5-1
clone_size: NA
j_call: TRBJ1-2
cdr3_aa: CASSPGTLGQGWAGYTF
cdr3_nt: TGCGCCAGCAGCCCCGGCACCCTCGGACAGGGTTGGGCTGGCTACACCTTC

d_call: NA
v_call: TRBV29-1
clone_size: NA
j_call: TRBJ2-2
cdr3_aa: CSVDRLRTGELFF
cdr3_nt: TGCAGCGTTGACAGGTTGCGCACCGGGGAGCTGTTTTTT

d_call: NA
v_call: TRBV7-2
clone_size: NA
j_call: TRBJ2-1
cdr3_aa: CASSFTSYNEQFF
cdr3_nt: TGTGCCAGCAGCTTTACAAGCTACAATGAGCAGTTCTTC